The entry below gives a single T cell receptor beta chain sequence along with its context. The length of the CDR3 is 14 residues. V was pared by 8 bases and J by 0 bases, with 4 bases of the junction left unmatched. Germline CDR1 and CDR2: LNHNV and YYDKDF (reference sequence). The data stem from a study of control samples from healthy donors and cancer patients. Data came from immunoSEQ multiplex PCR; TCRdb stores just in-frame clones and leaves some out. The table lists around 90,000 clones, about 85% of them singletons. This chain uses TRBV15 with TRBJ1-3; 7 bases line up with TRBD1. Sequenced sample: blood. This TCR was recovered from a middle-aged woman in good health. As DNA, the CDR3 is TGTGCCACCTATGACAGGGTCTCTGGAAACACCATATATTTT. Amino acid sequence: CATYDRVSGNTIYF.